The present T cell receptor (beta chain) was sequenced within a study of T cell repertoires in cytomegalovirus infection. This clonotype was detected ten times or more. The ends lost 3 bases at V and 1 base at J; junction bases unmatched: 2. Per germline, CDR1 MNHEY and CDR2 SMNVEV (reference sequence). The CDR3 length is 14 residues. Via MiXCR, TCRdb re-called the reads, giving one row per CDR3 protein. The data hold approximately 630,000 distinct CDR3 sequences, with less than 25% observed a single time. This sequence originates from a human donor in good health (CMV status not recorded). Some clones in this sample may be carry-over from other donors' samples. Sample: CD8+ T cells from PBMCs. This sequence joins TRBV27 and TRBJ1-1; 7 bases are a match to TRBD1. The CDR3 nucleotides are TGTGCCAGCAGTTTTGGGACAGCGAACACTGAAGCTTTCTTT. This codes for CASSFGTANTEAFF.